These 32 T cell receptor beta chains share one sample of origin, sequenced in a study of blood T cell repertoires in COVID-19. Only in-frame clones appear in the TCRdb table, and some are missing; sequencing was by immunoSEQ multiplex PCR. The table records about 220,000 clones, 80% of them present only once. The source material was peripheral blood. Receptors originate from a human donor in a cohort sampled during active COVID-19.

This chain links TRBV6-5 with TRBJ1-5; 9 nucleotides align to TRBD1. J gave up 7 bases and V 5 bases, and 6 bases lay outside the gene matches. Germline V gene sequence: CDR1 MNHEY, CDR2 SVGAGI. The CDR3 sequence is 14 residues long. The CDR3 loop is CASSPGQGRQPQHF. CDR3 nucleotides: TGTGCCAGCAGTCCGGGACAGGGAAGACAGCCCCAGCATTTT.

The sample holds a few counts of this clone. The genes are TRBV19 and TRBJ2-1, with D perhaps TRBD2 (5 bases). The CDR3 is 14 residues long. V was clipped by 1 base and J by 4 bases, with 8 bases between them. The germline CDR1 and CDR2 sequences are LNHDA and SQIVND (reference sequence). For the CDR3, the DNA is TGTGCCAGTAGTATAGGTGGAGGATACAATGAGCAGTTCTTC. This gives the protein CASSIGGGYNEQFF.

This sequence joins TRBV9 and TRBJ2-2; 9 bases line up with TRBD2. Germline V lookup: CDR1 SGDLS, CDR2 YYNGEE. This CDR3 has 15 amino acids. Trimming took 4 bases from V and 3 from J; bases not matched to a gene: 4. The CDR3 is CASSPGTSYTGELFF. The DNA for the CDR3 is TGTGCCAGCAGCCCGGGGACTAGCTACACCGGGGAGCTGTTTTTT. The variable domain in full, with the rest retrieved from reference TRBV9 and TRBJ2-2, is DSGVTQTPKHLITATGQRVTLRCSPRSGDLSVYWYQQSLDQGLQFLIQYYNGEERAKGNILERFSAQQFPDLHSELNLSSLELGDSALYFCASSPGTSYTGELFFGEGSRLTVL.

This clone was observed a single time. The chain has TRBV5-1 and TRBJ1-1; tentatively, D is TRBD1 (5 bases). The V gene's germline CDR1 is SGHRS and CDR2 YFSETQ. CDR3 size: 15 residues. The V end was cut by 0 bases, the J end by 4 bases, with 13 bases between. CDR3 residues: CASSLDRPGGTEAFF. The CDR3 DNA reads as TGCGCCAGCAGCTTGGACCGTCCCGGGGGCACTGAAGCTTTCTTT.

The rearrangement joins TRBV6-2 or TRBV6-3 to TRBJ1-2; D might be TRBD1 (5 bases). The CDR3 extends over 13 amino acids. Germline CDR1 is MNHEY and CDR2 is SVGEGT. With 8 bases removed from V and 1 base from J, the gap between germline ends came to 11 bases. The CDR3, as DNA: TGTGCCAGCCGCCGGCAGGGTAACTATGGCTACACCTTC. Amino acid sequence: CASRRQGNYGYTF.

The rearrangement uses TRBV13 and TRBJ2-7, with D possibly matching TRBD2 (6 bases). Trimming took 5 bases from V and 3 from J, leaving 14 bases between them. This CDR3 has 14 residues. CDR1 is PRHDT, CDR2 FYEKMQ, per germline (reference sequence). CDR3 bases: TGTGCCAGCAGCCAGGTCGGGGGAGGCTACGAGCAGTACTTC. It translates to CASSQVGGGYEQYF.

In DNA form, the CDR3 reads TGTGCCAGTAGTATAGGTGCGGCCGGGGAGCTGTTTTTT. It yields the protein CASSIGAAGELFF. This chain links TRBV19 with TRBJ2-2; D unclear. This CDR3 contains 13 residues. V shed 1 base and J shed 6 bases, with 6 bases lying between them. The germline gives CDR1 LNHDA, CDR2 SQIVND (reference sequence).

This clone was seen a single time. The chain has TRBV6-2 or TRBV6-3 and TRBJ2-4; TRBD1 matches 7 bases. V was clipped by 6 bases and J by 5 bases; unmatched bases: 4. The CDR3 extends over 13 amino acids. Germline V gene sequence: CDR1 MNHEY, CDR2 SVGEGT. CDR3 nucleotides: TGTGCCAGCAGCCACAGGGGCCAAAACATTCAGTACTTC. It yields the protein CASSHRGQNIQYF.

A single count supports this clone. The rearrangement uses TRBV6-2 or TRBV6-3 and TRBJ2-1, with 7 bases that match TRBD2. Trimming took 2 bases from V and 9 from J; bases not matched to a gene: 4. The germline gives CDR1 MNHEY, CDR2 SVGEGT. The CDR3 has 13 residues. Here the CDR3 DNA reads TGTGCCAGCAGTTACCATGTAGCGGGTGAGCAGTTCTTC. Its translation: CASSYHVAGEQFF.

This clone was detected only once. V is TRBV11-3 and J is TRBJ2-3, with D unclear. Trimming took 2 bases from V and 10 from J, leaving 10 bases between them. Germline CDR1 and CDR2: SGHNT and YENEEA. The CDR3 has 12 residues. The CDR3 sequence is CASSLNGHSQYF. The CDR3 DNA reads TGTGCCAGCAGCTTAAATGGGCATTCGCAGTATTTT.

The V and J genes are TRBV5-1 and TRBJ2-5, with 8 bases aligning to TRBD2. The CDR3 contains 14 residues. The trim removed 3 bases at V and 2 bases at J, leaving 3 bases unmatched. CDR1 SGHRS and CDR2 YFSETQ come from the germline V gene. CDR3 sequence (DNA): TGCGCCAGCAGCTACAGCGGGGGACAAGAGACCCAGTACTTC. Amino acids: CASSYSGGQETQYF.

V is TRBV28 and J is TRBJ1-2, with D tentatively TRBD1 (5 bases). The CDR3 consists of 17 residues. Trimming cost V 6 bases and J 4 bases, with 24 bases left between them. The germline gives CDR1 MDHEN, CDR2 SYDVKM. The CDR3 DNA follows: TGTGCCAGCAGAGACATCAGGGTCGCGGACGGTGGCTATGGCTACACCTTC. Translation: CASRDIRVADGGYGYTF.

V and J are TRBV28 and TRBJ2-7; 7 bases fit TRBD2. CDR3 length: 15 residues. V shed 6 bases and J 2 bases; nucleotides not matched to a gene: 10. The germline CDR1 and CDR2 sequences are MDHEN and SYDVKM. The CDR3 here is CASRRGLGGTYEQYF. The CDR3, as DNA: TGTGCCAGCAGGCGCGGACTCGGGGGGACCTACGAGCAGTACTTC.

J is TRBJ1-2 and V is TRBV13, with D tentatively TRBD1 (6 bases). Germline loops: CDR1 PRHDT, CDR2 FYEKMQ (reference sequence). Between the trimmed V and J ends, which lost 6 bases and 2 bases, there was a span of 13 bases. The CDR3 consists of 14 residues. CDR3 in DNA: TGTGCCAGCAGTCGCCTGGGGACAAACTATGGCTACACCTTC. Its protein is CASSRLGTNYGYTF.

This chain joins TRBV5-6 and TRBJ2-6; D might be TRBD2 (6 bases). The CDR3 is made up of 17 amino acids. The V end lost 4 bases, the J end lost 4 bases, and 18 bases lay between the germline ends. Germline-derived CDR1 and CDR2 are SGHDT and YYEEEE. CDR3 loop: CASSPLREMAGANVLTF. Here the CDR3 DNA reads TGTGCCAGCAGCCCGTTACGGGAGATGGCCGGGGCCAACGTCCTGACTTTC.

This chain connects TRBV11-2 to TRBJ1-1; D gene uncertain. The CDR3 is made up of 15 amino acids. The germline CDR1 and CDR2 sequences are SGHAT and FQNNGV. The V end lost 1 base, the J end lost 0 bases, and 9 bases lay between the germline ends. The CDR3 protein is CASSLAGQVNTEAFF. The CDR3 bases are TGTGCCAGCAGCTTAGCCGGCCAGGTGAACACTGAAGCTTTCTTT.

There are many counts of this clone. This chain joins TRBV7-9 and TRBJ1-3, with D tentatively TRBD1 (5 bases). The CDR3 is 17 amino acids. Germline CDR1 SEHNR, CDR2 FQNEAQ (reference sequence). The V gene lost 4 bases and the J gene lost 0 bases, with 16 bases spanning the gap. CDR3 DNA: TGTGCCAGCAGCTCCCAGCGGGACCGTCTCTCTGGAAACACCATATATTTT. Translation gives CASSSQRDRLSGNTIYF. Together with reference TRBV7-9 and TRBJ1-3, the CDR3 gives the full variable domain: DTGVSQNPRHKITKRGQNVTFRCDPISEHNRLYWYRQTLGQGPEFLTYFQNEAQLEKSRLLSDRFSAERPKGSFSTLEIQRTEQGDSAMYLCASSSQRDRLSGNTIYFGEGSWLTVV.

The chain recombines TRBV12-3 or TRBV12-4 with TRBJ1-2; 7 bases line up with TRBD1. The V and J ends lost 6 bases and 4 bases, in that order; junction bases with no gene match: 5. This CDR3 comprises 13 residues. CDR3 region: CASSPTGSYGYTF. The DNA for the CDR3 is TGTGCCAGCAGCCCGACAGGGTCCTATGGCTACACCTTC.

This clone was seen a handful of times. This chain's CDR3 is CASSPRSGGGYTF. Written as DNA, the CDR3 is TGTGCCAGCAGTCCACGGTCCGGGGGGGGCTACACCTTC. The chain joins TRBV28 to TRBJ1-2; the D gene is possibly TRBD1 (5 bases). The CDR3 is made up of 13 amino acids. Germline assignment: CDR1 MDHEN and CDR2 SYDVKM. V gave up 5 bases and J gave up 8 bases, with 15 bases separating them.

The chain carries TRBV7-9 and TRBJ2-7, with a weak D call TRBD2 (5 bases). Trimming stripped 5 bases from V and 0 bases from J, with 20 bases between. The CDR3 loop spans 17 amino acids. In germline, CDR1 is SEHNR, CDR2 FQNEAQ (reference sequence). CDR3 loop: CASSPRGRIASSYEQYF. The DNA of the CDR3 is TGTGCCAGCAGCCCCCGGGGTCGAATCGCGAGCTCCTACGAGCAGTACTTC. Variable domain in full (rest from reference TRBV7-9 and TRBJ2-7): DTGVSQNPRHKITKRGQNVTFRCDPISEHNRLYWYRQTLGQGPEFLTYFQNEAQLEKSRLLSDRFSAERPKGSFSTLEIQRTEQGDSAMYLCASSPRGRIASSYEQYFGPGTRLTVT.

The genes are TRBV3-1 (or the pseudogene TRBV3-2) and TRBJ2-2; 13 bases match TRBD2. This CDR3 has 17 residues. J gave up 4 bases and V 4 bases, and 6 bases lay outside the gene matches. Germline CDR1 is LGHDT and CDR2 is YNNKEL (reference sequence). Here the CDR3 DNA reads TGTGCCAGCAGCCGGACTAGCGGGAGTCTCTTCACCGGGGAGCTGTTTTTT. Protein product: CASSRTSGSLFTGELFF.

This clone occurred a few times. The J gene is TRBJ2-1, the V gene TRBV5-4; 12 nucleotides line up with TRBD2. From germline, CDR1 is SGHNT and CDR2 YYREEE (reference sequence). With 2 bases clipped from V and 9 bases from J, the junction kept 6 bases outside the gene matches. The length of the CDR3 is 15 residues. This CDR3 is CASSFGTSGGSEQFF. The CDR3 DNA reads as TGTGCCAGCAGCTTCGGCACTAGCGGGGGGAGTGAGCAGTTCTTC. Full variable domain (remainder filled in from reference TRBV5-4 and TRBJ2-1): ETGVTQSPTHLIKTRGQQVTLRCSSQSGHNTVSWYQQALGQGPQFIFQYYREEENGRGNFPPRFSGLQFPNYSSELNVNALELDDSALYLCASSFGTSGGSEQFFGPGTRLTVL.

The CDR3 protein is CASQSFEDSYGYTF. CDR3 DNA: TGTGCCAGCCAAAGTTTCGAGGACAGTTATGGCTACACCTTC. V gene TRBV28 combines with J gene TRBJ1-2; D is possibly TRBD1 (6 bases). The germline V gene encodes CDR1 MDHEN and CDR2 SYDVKM. The CDR3 is 14 residues long. Trimming took off 8 bases at V and 5 bases at J, with 18 bases between the two ends.

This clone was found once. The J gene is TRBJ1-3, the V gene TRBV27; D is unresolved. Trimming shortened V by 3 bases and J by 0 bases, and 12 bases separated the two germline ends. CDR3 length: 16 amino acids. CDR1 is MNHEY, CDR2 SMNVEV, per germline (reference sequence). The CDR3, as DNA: TGTGCCAGCAGTTTTACCGGGTCCCGCTCTGGAAACACCATATATTTT. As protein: CASSFTGSRSGNTIYF.

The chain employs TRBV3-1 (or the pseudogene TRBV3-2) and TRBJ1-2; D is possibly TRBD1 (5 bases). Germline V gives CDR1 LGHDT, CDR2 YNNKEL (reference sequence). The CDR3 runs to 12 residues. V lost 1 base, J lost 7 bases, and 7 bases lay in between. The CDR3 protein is CASSQGGRGYTF. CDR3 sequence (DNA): TGTGCCAGCAGCCAAGGGGGCCGTGGCTACACCTTC.

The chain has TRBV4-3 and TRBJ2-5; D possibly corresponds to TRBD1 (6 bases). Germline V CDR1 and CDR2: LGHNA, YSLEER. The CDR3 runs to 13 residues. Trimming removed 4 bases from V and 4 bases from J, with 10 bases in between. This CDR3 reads CASSRQGTETQYF. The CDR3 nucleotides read TGCGCCAGCAGCCGTCAGGGGACAGAGACCCAGTACTTC.

The CDR3 DNA sequence: TGTGCCAGCAGCTTGTTTTCCGTAGGTCAGGCTGAAGCTTTCTTT. This sequence encodes CASSLFSVGQAEAFF. V gene TRBV7-2 combines with J gene TRBJ1-1; the D is unclear. Germline V gives CDR1 SGHTA, CDR2 FQGNSA. The ends were cut back, 3 bases at V and 6 bases at J, with 17 bases in the middle. This CDR3 spans 15 amino acids.

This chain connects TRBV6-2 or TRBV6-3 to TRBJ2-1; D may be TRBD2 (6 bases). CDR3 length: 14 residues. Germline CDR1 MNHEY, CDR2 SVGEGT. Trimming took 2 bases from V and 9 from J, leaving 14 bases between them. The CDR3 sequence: CASSYIRHGSEQFF. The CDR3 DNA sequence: TGTGCCAGCAGTTACATCCGTCACGGGAGTGAGCAGTTCTTC.

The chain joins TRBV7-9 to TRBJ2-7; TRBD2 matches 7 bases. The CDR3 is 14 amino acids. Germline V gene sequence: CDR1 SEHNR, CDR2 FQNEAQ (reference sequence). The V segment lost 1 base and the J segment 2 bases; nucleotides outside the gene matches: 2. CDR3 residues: CASSLGDYTYEQYF. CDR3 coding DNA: TGTGCCAGCAGCTTAGGGGACTACACCTACGAGCAGTACTTC.

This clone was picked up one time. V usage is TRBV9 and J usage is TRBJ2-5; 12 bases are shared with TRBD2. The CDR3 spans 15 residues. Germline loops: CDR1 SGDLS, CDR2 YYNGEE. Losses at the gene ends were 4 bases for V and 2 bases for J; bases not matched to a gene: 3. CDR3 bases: TGTGCCAGCAGCAAGACTAGCGGGAGACAAGAGACCCAGTACTTC. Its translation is CASSKTSGRQETQYF.

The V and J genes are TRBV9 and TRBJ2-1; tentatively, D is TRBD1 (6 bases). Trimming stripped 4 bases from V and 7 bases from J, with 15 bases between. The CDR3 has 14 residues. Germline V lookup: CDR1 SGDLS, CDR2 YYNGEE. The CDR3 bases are TGTGCCAGCAGCTTGTCCGGGACAAATAATGAGCAGTTCTTC. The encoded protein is CASSLSGTNNEQFF.

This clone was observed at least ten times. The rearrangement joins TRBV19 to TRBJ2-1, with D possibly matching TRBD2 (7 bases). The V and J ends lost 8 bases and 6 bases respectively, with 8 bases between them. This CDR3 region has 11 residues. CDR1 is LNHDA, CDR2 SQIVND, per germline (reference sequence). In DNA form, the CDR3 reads TGTGCCAGTGGGGGGGCCAATGAGCAGTTCTTC. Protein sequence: CASGGANEQFF. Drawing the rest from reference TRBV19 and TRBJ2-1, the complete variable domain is DGGITQSPKYLFRKEGQNVTLSCEQNLNHDAMYWYRQDPGQGLRLIYYSQIVNDFQKGDIAEGYSVSREKKESFPLTVTSAQKNPTAFYLCASGGANEQFFGPGTRLTVL.